A selection of T cell receptor beta chains follows, all from one sample in a study of cytomegalovirus exposure and HLA in healthy donors. Generated by immunoSEQ multiplex PCR, the TCRdb table keeps only in-frame clones and is missing some. This sample carries some 150,000 clones, around 79% of them seen once, and the ten largest clones take 2% to 2.5%. The sample consisted of PBMCs. The receptors shown here come from a man in his forties in good health and CMV-seronegative. The CDR3 runs from the conserved cysteine through the conserved F or W. The order of the fields is V gene, clone size, J gene, D gene, CDR3 DNA, CDR3 protein. D genes are given only for firm matches. The listing skips clone size in some rows; elsewhere it reads once, few, many or a size class.

V gene: TRBV10-3; clone size: .; J gene: TRBJ1-2; D gene: .; CDR3 DNA: TGTGCCATCAGTGAGTCCCAGCGATCACTGGTAGGCTACACCTTC; CDR3 protein: CAISESQRSLVGYTF
V gene: TRBV7-6; clone size: .; J gene: TRBJ2-3; D gene: TRBD2; CDR3 DNA: TGTGCCAGCAGCCTAAGACTAGCGGGAGGGACGCAGTATTTT; CDR3 protein: CASSLRLAGGTQYF
V gene: TRBV28; clone size: .; J gene: TRBJ2-2; D gene: .; CDR3 DNA: TGTGCCAGCAGTGCCGGGACAACGAACACCGGGGAGCTGTTTTTT; CDR3 protein: CASSAGTTNTGELFF
V gene: TRBV4-2; clone size: .; J gene: TRBJ2-1; D gene: TRBD2; CDR3 DNA: TGTGCCAGCAGCCCCTCTCTCGCTAGCGGGAGAGTAAATGAGCAGTTCTTC; CDR3 protein: CASSPSLASGRVNEQFF
V gene: TRBV11-2; clone size: .; J gene: TRBJ2-1; D gene: TRBD2; CDR3 DNA: TGTGCCAGCAGCCAAGGGAGCGGGAGGGATGAGCAGTTCTTC; CDR3 protein: CASSQGSGRDEQFF
V gene: TRBV6-6; clone size: few; J gene: TRBJ2-7; D gene: .; CDR3 DNA: TGTGCCATCTCACAGGGCAACGAGCAGTACTTC; CDR3 protein: CAISQGNEQYF
V gene: TRBV4-3; clone size: .; J gene: TRBJ2-6; D gene: .; CDR3 DNA: TGCGCCAGCAGAAGCCAGGGGAGCTCTGGGGCCAACGTCCTGACTTTC; CDR3 protein: CASRSQGSSGANVLTF
V gene: TRBV6-6; clone size: .; J gene: TRBJ2-2; D gene: .; CDR3 DNA: TGTGCCAGCAGTTTATGGACAGAGAACACCGGGGAGCTGTTTTTT; CDR3 protein: CASSLWTENTGELFF
V gene: TRBV29-1; clone size: .; J gene: TRBJ2-7; D gene: TRBD1; CDR3 DNA: TGCAGCGTTCGGACAGGGACAGGCGAGCAGTACTTC; CDR3 protein: CSVRTGTGEQYF
V gene: TRBV28; clone size: .; J gene: TRBJ1-3; D gene: .; CDR3 DNA: TGTGCCAGCATGGTGGGGGGACCTGGAAACACCATATATTTT; CDR3 protein: CASMVGGPGNTIYF
V gene: TRBV28; clone size: .; J gene: TRBJ1-6; D gene: TRBD1; CDR3 DNA: TGTGCCAGCAGTCCGCCCCAGGGGGGAATCTCACCCCTCCACTTT; CDR3 protein: CASSPPQGGISPLHF
V gene: TRBV28; clone size: .; J gene: TRBJ2-1; D gene: TRBD2; CDR3 DNA: TGTGCCAGCAGTTTTCAGCGGGAGACGGATAATGAGCAGTTCTTC; CDR3 protein: CASSFQRETDNEQFF
V gene: TRBV19; clone size: .; J gene: TRBJ2-2; D gene: .; CDR3 DNA: TGTGCCAGTAATTTCGGGACAACGAACACCGGGGAGCTGTTTTTT; CDR3 protein: CASNFGTTNTGELFF
V gene: TRBV28; clone size: .; J gene: TRBJ2-7; D gene: .; CDR3 DNA: TGTGCCAGCAACCCGGGGGTGGGTCACTACGAGCAGTACTTC; CDR3 protein: CASNPGVGHYEQYF
V gene: TRBV2; clone size: .; J gene: TRBJ2-7; D gene: TRBD1; CDR3 DNA: TGTGCCAGCCGAGGGACAGCCTACGAGCAGTACTTC; CDR3 protein: CASRGTAYEQYF
V gene: TRBV25-1; clone size: .; J gene: TRBJ1-6; D gene: TRBD1; CDR3 DNA: TGTGCCAGCAGTGGGACAGGGTATAATTCACCCCTCCACTTT; CDR3 protein: CASSGTGYNSPLHF
V gene: TRBV5-3; clone size: .; J gene: TRBJ2-1; D gene: TRBD2; CDR3 DNA: TGTGCCAGAAGCGGTGGGGGGGGAGGTAGAAATGAGCAGTTCTTC; CDR3 protein: CARSGGGGGRNEQFF